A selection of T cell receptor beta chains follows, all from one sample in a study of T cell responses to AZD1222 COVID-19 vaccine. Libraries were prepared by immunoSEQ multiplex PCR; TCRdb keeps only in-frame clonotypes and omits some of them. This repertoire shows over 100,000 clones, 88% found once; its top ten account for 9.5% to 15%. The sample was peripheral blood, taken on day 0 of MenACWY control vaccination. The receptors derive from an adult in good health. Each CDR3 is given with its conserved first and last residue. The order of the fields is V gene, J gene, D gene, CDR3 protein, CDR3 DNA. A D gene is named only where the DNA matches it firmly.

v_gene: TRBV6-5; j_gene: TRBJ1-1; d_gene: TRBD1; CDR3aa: CASSHPHDRALEAFF; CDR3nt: TGTGCCAGCAGTCATCCCCACGACAGGGCCCTTGAAGCTTTCTTT
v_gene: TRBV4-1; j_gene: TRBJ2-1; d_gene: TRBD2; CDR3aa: CASSHGLAAYNEQFF; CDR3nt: TGCGCCAGCAGCCACGGACTAGCGGCCTACAATGAGCAGTTCTTC
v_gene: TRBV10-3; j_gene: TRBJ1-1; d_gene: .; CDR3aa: CAITLDAEGAEAFF; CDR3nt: TGTGCCATCACCCTAGACGCCGAAGGCGCTGAAGCTTTCTTT
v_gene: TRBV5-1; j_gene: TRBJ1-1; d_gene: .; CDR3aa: CASSLGVVNTEAFF; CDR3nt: TGCGCCAGCAGCTTGGGGGTGGTGAACACTGAAGCTTTCTTT
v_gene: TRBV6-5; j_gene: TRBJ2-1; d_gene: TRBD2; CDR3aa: CASRRLAEYNEQFF; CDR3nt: TGTGCCAGCAGGAGACTAGCGGAGTACAATGAGCAGTTCTTC
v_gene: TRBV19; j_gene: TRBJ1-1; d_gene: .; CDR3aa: CASSLQGRMGTEAFF; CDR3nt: TGTGCCAGTAGTCTCCAGGGACGAATGGGCACTGAAGCTTTCTTT
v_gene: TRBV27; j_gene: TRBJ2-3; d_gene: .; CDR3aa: CASSLDVAATDTQYF; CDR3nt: TGTGCCAGCAGTTTAGATGTAGCGGCCACAGATACGCAGTATTTT
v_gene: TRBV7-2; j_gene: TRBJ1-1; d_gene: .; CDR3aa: CASSLDPGSVGTEAFF; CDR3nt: TGTGCCAGCAGCTTAGACCCGGGGTCGGTGGGCACTGAAGCTTTCTTT
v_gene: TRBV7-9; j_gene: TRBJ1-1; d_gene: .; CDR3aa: CASSSQGVGAFF; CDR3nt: TGTGCCAGCAGCTCGCAGGGAGTGGGAGCTTTCTTT
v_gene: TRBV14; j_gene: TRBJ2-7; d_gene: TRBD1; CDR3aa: CASSHPGQGVDEQYF; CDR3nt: TGTGCCAGCAGCCACCCGGGACAGGGGGTTGACGAGCAGTACTTC
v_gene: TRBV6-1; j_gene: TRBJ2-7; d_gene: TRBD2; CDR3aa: CASSARLAGVSYEQYF; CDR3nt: TGTGCCAGCAGTGCCCGACTAGCGGGCGTCTCCTACGAGCAGTACTTC
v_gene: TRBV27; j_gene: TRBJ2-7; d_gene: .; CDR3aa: CASSLATSSYEQYF; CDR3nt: TGTGCCAGCAGTTTGGCGACCAGCTCCTACGAGCAGTACTTC
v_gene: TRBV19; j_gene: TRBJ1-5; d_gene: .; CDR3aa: CASSIEAGDHQPQHF; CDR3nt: TGTGCCAGTAGTATAGAGGCAGGGGACCATCAGCCCCAGCATTTT
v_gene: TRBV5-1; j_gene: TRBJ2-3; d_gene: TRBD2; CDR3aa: CASSSGTSVSTDTQYF; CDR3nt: TGCGCCAGCAGCTCAGGGACTAGCGTGTCTACAGATACGCAGTATTTT
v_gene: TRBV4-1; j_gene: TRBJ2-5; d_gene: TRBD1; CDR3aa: CASSQDLGTGGETQYF; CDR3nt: TGCGCCAGCAGCCAAGATCTAGGGACAGGGGGGGAGACCCAGTACTTC
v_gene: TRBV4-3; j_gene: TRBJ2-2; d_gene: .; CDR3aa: CASSQDFASPGELFF; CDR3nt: TGCGCCAGCAGCCAAGATTTTGCTAGCCCCGGGGAGCTGTTTTTT
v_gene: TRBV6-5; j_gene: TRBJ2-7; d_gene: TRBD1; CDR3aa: CASSIGTARGEQYF; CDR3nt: TGTGCCAGCAGTATCGGGACAGCCAGGGGCGAGCAGTACTTC
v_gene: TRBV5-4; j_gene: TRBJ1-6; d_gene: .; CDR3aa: CAIGGSSYNSPLHF; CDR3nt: TGTGCCATCGGGGGGAGCTCCTATAATTCACCCCTCCACTTT
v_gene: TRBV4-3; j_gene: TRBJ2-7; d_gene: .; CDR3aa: CASSQDLDSSYEQYF; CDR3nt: TGCGCCAGCAGCCAAGACTTGGACTCTTCCTACGAGCAGTACTTC
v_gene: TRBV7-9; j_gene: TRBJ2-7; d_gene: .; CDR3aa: CASSSDPKLYEQYF; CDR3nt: TGTGCCAGCAGCTCCGACCCGAAGTTGTACGAGCAGTACTTC
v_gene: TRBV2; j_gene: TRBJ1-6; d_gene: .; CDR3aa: CASSEPGPPNSPLHF; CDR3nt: TGTGCCAGCAGTGAGCCGGGACCGCCTAATTCACCCCTCCACTTT
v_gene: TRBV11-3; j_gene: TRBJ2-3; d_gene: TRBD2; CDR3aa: CASSKGLARSADTQYF; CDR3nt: TGTGCCAGCAGCAAGGGACTAGCGAGGTCCGCAGATACGCAGTATTTT
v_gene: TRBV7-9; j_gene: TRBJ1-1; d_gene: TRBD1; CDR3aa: CASRPQGATPEAFF; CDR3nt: TGTGCCAGCAGACCCCAGGGGGCGACTCCTGAAGCTTTCTTT